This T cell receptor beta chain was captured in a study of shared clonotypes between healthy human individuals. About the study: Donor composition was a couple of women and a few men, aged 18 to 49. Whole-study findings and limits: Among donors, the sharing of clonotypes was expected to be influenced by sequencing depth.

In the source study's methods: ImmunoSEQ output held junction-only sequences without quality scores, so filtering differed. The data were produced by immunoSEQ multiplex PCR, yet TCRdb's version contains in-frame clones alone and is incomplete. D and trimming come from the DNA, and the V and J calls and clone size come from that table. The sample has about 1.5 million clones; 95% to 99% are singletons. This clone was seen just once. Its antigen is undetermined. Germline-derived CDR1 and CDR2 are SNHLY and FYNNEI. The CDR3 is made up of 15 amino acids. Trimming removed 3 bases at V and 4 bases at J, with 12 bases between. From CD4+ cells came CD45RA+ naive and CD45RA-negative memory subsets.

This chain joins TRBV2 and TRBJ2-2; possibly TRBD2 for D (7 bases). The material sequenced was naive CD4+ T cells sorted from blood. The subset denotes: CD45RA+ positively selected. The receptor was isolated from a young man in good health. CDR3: CASSDNREGTGELFF. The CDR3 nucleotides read TGTGCCAGCAGTGATAACAGGGAGGGCACCGGGGAGCTGTTTTTT.